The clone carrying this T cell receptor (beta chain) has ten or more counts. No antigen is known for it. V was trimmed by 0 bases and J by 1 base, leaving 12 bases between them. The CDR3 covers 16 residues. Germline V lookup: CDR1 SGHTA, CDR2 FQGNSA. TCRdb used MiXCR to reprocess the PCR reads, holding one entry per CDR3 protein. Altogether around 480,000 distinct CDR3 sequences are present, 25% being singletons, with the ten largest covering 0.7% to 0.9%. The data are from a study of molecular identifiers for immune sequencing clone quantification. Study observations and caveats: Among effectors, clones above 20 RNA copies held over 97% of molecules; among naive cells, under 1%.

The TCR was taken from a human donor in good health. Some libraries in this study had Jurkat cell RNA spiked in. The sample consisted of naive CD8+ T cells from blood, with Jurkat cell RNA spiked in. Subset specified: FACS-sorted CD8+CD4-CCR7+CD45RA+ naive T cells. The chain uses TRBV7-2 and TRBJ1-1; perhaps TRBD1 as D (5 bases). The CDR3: CASSLALGTENTEAFF. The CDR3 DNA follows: TGTGCCAGCAGCTTAGCGTTAGGGACTGAGAACACTGAAGCTTTCTTT.